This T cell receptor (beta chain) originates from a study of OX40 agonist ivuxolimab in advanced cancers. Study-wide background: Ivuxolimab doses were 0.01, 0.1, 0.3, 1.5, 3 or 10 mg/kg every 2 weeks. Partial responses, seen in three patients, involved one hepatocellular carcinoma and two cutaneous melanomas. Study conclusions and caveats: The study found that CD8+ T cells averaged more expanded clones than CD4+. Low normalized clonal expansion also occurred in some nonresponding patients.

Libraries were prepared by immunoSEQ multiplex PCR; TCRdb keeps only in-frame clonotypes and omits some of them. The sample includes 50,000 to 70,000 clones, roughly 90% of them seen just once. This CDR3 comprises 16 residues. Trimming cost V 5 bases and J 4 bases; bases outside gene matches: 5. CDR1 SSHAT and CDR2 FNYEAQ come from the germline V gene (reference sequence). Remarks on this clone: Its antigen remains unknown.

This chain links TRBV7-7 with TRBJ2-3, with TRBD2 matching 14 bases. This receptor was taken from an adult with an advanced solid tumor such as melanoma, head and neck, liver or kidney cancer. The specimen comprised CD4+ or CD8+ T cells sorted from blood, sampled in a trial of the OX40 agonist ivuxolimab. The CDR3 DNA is TGTGCCAGCAGCATAGGACTAGCGGGAGGCGCAGATACGCAGTATTTT. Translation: CASSIGLAGGADTQYF.